The next 4 T cell receptor beta chains were all read from a single sample in a study of radiation and T cells in renal cell carcinoma. Time point meaning: baseline pretreatment blood. Treatment indicated: 15 Gy SBRT to primary tumor, nephrectomy 4 weeks later. Produced via immunoSEQ multiplex PCR; TCRdb's table is partial and in-frame only. Of about 50,000 clones in the sample, 75% to 85% are singletons; the top ten hold about 31%. Sequencing was performed on blood, taken from a patient whose treatment included radiotherapy and nephrectomy. Receptors were obtained from a woman aged 65 to 85 with renal cell carcinoma.

The chain has TRBV9 and TRBJ2-2; D call uncertain. Trimming took 0 bases from V and 4 from J, leaving 10 bases between them. CDR1 SGDLS and CDR2 YYNGEE come from the germline V gene. The CDR3 loop spans 15 amino acids. CDR3: CASSVGGSPTGELFF. The CDR3 DNA sequence: TGTGCCAGCAGCGTAGGTGGCTCACCCACCGGGGAGCTGTTTTTT.

The chain uses TRBV9 and TRBJ1-4; 7 bases line up with TRBD1. V lost 4 bases, J lost 5 bases, and 11 bases stayed unmatched. Germline V gives CDR1 SGDLS, CDR2 YYNGEE. This CDR3 spans 16 amino acids. CDR3 sequence (DNA): TGTGCCAGCAGCCTCCGGGACAGTCGGAACAATGAAAAACTGTTTTTT. Translating it yields CASSLRDSRNNEKLFF. The variable domain in full, with the rest retrieved from reference TRBV9 and TRBJ1-4, is DSGVTQTPKHLITATGQRVTLRCSPRSGDLSVYWYQQSLDQGLQFLIQYYNGEERAKGNILERFSAQQFPDLHSELNLSSLELGDSALYFCASSLRDSRNNEKLFFGSGTQLSVL.

This chain joins TRBV2 and TRBJ2-7; weak D call: TRBD1 (5 bases). Germline-derived CDR1 and CDR2 are SNHLY and FYNNEI. This CDR3 has 12 amino acids. Between the trimmed V and J ends, which lost 6 bases and 0 bases, there was a span of 6 bases. CDR3 DNA: TGTGCCAGCAGCAGGGTCTCCTACGAGCAGTACTTC. Its translation is CASSRVSYEQYF.

The rearrangement uses TRBV14 and TRBJ2-1, with a tentative D call TRBD2 (6 bases). V lost 0 bases to trimming and J lost 8 bases, with 17 bases between them. There are 16 residues in the CDR3. The germline CDR1 and CDR2 sequences are SGHDN and FVKESK. The CDR3 bases are TGTGCCAGCAGCCAAGAGCGGGAACCGGGGTTTGATGAGCAGTTCTTC. Translated: CASSQEREPGFDEQFF.